These 27 T cell receptor beta chains originate from one sample sequenced in a study of Ad26.COV2.S vaccination and SARS-CoV-2 variants. Produced via immunoSEQ multiplex PCR; TCRdb's table is partial and in-frame only. The table has over 110,000 clones, 86% seen once. Sequences were derived from peripheral blood, sampled after recovery from COVID-19. These receptors all come from a human donor who had recovered from COVID-19.

This rearrangement joins TRBV7-2 to TRBJ2-7; D might be TRBD2 (6 bases). V was trimmed by 2 bases and J by 13 bases, leaving 18 bases between them. The CDR3 is 13 residues long. Per germline, CDR1 SGHTA and CDR2 FQGNSA. As DNA, the CDR3 is TGTGCCAGCAGCTTAACAGCGGGCCCTCGCGGTTACTTC. Amino acids: CASSLTAGPRGYF.

Only a few counts were recorded for this clone. This sequence joins TRBV19 and TRBJ1-1; 7 bases agree with TRBD1. CDR3 length: 13 amino acids. Germline CDR1 LNHDA, CDR2 SQIVND (reference sequence). Losses at the gene ends were 10 bases for V and 0 bases for J; bases not matched to a gene: 5. The CDR3 spells CATPRGMNTEAFF. The CDR3, as DNA: TGTGCCACCCCCAGGGGGATGAACACTGAAGCTTTCTTT.

V usage is TRBV7-8 and J usage is TRBJ2-2, with 7 bases aligning to TRBD1. There are 14 residues in the CDR3. Germline V gene sequence: CDR1 SGHVS, CDR2 FQNEAQ. The ends lost 0 bases at V and 10 bases at J; junction bases unmatched: 5. As DNA, the CDR3 is TGTGCCAGCAGCTTAGCGTTGGGACAGACGGAGCTGTTTTTT. This encodes CASSLALGQTELFF.

The chain joins TRBV29-1 to TRBJ2-1; the match to TRBD2 covers 8 bases. Per the germline V gene, CDR1 is SQVTM and CDR2 is ANQGSEA. CDR3 size: 16 residues. V lost 4 bases to trimming and J lost 6 bases; unmatched junction nucleotides: 14. CDR3 DNA sequence: TGCAGCGTTGGAGTTATCGGGGGGGTGACTCCCAATGAGCAGTTCTTC. This gives the protein CSVGVIGGVTPNEQFF.

The chain carries TRBV20-1 and TRBJ2-7; D is ambiguous. The V gene's germline CDR1 is DFQATT and CDR2 SNEGSKA (reference sequence). Trimming removed 3 bases from V and 1 base from J, with 7 bases in between. The length of the CDR3 is 12 residues. The CDR3 DNA sequence: TGCAGTGCTAGTCGTGGGTCCTACGAGCAGTACTTC. Translating it yields CSASRGSYEQYF.

The genes are TRBV5-1 and TRBJ2-2, with D hard to call. This CDR3 has 14 amino acids. Germline loops: CDR1 SGHRS, CDR2 YFSETQ. V lost 0 bases and J 5 bases, leaving 8 bases between the germline ends. The CDR3 bases are TGCGCCAGCAGCTTGGGGATACCTACCGGGGAGCTGTTTTTT. Its translation: CASSLGIPTGELFF.

CDR3 region: CASGFVTGHQPQHF. The CDR3 bases are TGTGCTAGTGGTTTTGTAACAGGGCATCAGCCCCAGCATTTT. This chain links TRBV12-5 with TRBJ1-5; possibly TRBD1 for D (6 bases). The CDR3 runs to 14 residues. Trimming removed 3 bases at V and 5 bases at J, with 11 bases between. The V gene's germline CDR1 is LGHNT and CDR2 FRNRAP. Filled out from reference TRBV12-5 and TRBJ1-5, the complete variable domain reads DARVTQTPRHKVTEMGQEVTMRCQPILGHNTVFWYRQTMMQGLELLAYFRNRAPLDDSGMPKDRFSAEMPDATLATLKIQPSEPRDSAVYFCASGFVTGHQPQHFGDGTRLSIL.

The chain uses TRBV15 and TRBJ1-4; D remains ambiguous. CDR3 length: 14 residues. Germline V gene lookup returns CDR1 LNHNV and CDR2 YYDKDF (reference sequence). The V gene lost 1 base and the J gene lost 8 bases, with 11 bases spanning the gap. The CDR3 is CATSRVSEGEKLFF. The DNA for the CDR3 is TGTGCCACCAGCAGAGTGTCCGAAGGGGAAAAACTGTTTTTT.

This clone was counted only a few times. The chain links TRBV5-5 to TRBJ2-7; D is ambiguous. Trimming removed 0 bases from V and 1 base from J, with 5 bases in between. In germline, CDR1 is SGHKS, CDR2 YYEKEE (reference sequence). The CDR3 runs to 13 residues. This chain's CDR3 is CASSLGSSYEQYF. CDR3 bases: TGTGCCAGCAGCTTGGGCAGTTCCTACGAGCAGTACTTC.

V usage is TRBV19 and J usage is TRBJ1-1; no reliable D call. The CDR3 runs 12 residues. The germline CDR1 and CDR2 sequences are LNHDA and SQIVND (reference sequence). V lost 6 bases and J lost 1, with 6 bases in between. CDR3 protein: CASSGRNTEAFF. The CDR3 region has the DNA TGTGCCAGTAGCGGGAGGAACACTGAAGCTTTCTTT.

The chain uses TRBV7-8 and TRBJ2-3; no firm D call. V was pared by 7 bases and J by 0 bases, with 20 bases between. This CDR3 has 17 amino acids. In germline, CDR1 is SGHVS, CDR2 FQNEAQ. This chain's CDR3 is CASTPRMASTSTDTQYF. The CDR3 nucleotides read TGTGCCAGCACTCCAAGGATGGCTTCCACTAGCACAGATACGCAGTATTTT.

The rearrangement joins TRBV29-1 to TRBJ2-7; the D gene could be TRBD1 or TRBD2 (5 bases each). The CDR3 sequence is 11 residues long. Trimming stripped 7 bases from V and 5 bases from J, with 12 bases between. CDR1 is SQVTM, CDR2 ANQGSEA, per germline. For the CDR3, the DNA is TGCAGCGGGTTACGGGGCCACGAGCAGTACTTC. This sequence encodes CSGLRGHEQYF.

J is TRBJ2-7 and V is TRBV13; D is possibly TRBD1 (6 bases). V was pared by 3 bases and J by 9 bases, with 18 bases between. The CDR3 covers 14 residues. Germline values: CDR1 PRHDT, CDR2 FYEKMQ (reference sequence). The DNA for the CDR3 is TGTGCCAGCAGCTTCTCTCAATACAGGGAAGGGCAGTACTTC. This gives the protein CASSFSQYREGQYF.

The rearrangement uses TRBV6-5 and TRBJ1-2; tentative D call: TRBD1 (6 bases). Per the germline V gene, CDR1 is MNHEY and CDR2 is SVGAGI. V lost 2 bases and J 8 bases, leaving 15 bases between the germline ends. The length of the CDR3 is 14 residues. The CDR3 spells CASSYAAGEKGYTF. The CDR3 DNA reads TGTGCCAGCAGTTACGCGGCAGGGGAAAAAGGCTACACCTTC.

V usage is TRBV10-1 and J usage is TRBJ1-3, with a tentative D call TRBD1 (5 bases). Per the germline V gene, CDR1 is WNHNN and CDR2 is SYGVQD (reference sequence). Trimming stripped 6 bases from V and 2 bases from J, with 14 bases between. The CDR3 is 15 residues long. CDR3 residues: CASSGGGLAGNTIYF. The CDR3 nucleotides read TGCGCCAGCAGCGGCGGGGGGTTAGCTGGAAACACCATATATTTT.

The chain carries TRBV11-2 and TRBJ2-1; TRBD2 matches at 11 bases. The CDR3 has 15 amino acids. Trimming took 2 bases from V and 5 from J; bases not matched to a gene: 2. Germline V gene data show CDR1 as SGHAT and CDR2 as FQNNGV. CDR3 in amino acids: CASSLKLAGDNEQFF. The CDR3 region has the DNA TGTGCCAGCAGCTTAAAACTAGCGGGGGACAATGAGCAGTTCTTC.

The chain recombines TRBV25-1 with TRBJ2-2, with 7 positions matching TRBD1. The CDR3 consists of 16 residues. After removal of 5 bases from V and 4 bases from J, the junction contained 10 bases not matched to a gene. Germline assignment: CDR1 MGHDK and CDR2 SYGVNS. CDR3 residues: CASSSDRVWGTGELFF. The CDR3 DNA reads TGTGCCAGCAGTAGTGACAGGGTTTGGGGCACCGGGGAGCTGTTTTTT. The complete variable domain, with remaining parts taken from reference TRBV25-1 and TRBJ2-2, reads EADIYQTPRYLVIGTGKKITLECSQTMGHDKMYWYQQDPGMELHLIHYSYGVNSTEKGDLSSESTVSRIRTEHFPLTLESARPSHTSQYLCASSSDRVWGTGELFFGEGSRLTVL.

V is TRBV10-3 and J is TRBJ1-1; 7 bases are a match to TRBD1. J gave up 4 bases and V 11 bases, and 10 bases lay outside the gene matches. The CDR3 length is 13 residues. CDR1 and CDR2 from the germline V gene are ENHRY and SYGVKD. The DNA for the CDR3 is TGTGCCGCCAGGGGGGGCGTTCGCACTGAAGCTTTCTTT. Translating gives CAARGGVRTEAFF.

This clone was observed a single time. The chain has TRBV6-5 and TRBJ2-3; no definite D call. V was pared by 0 bases and J by 0 bases, with 7 bases between. Germline CDR1 and CDR2: MNHEY and SVGAGI. The CDR3 is made up of 15 amino acids. The DNA of the CDR3 is TGTGCCAGCAGTTACTCGTCGGGTAGCACAGATACGCAGTATTTT. Amino acids: CASSYSSGSTDTQYF.

V usage is TRBV24-1 and J usage is TRBJ1-5, with 8 bases lining up with TRBD1. This CDR3 has 16 residues. Trimming cost V 3 bases and J 5 bases; bases outside gene matches: 8. CDR1 and CDR2 from the germline V gene are KGHDR and SFDVKD. The CDR3 region is CATSDRTGTGDQPQHF. In nucleotides, the CDR3 is TGTGCCACCAGTGATCGAACAGGGACAGGCGATCAGCCCCAGCATTTT.

This clone was found a few times. The gene calls are TRBV27 and TRBJ1-1; TRBD1 aligns across 7 bases. Losses at the gene ends were 3 bases for V and 5 bases for J; bases not matched to a gene: 6. The CDR3 loop spans 14 amino acids. CDR1 and CDR2 (germline): MNHEY, SMNVEV (reference sequence). CDR3 nucleotide sequence: TGTGCCAGCAGTTTTCAGGGGGGGTGGACTGAAGCTTTCTTT. Protein sequence: CASSFQGGWTEAFF.

The V call is TRBV4-1, the J call TRBJ2-2; either TRBD1 or TRBD2 may fit D (5 bases each). Trimming took off 0 bases at V and 5 bases at J, with 16 bases between the two ends. Germline CDR1 MGHRA, CDR2 YSYEKL. CDR3 length: 17 residues. The CDR3 is CASSQEDGALWTGELFF. CDR3 nucleotides: TGCGCCAGCAGCCAAGAGGACGGGGCTTTGTGGACCGGGGAGCTGTTTTTT.

The rearrangement uses TRBV20-1 and TRBJ2-1; D gene unclear. V was shortened by 6 bases and J by 9 bases, with 12 bases between the two germline ends. Germline loops: CDR1 DFQATT, CDR2 SNEGSKA (reference sequence). The CDR3 totals 11 residues. This chain's CDR3 is CSATGQTEQFF. CDR3 bases: TGCAGTGCCACGGGCCAAACTGAGCAGTTCTTC.

The J gene is TRBJ2-5, the V gene TRBV24-1; no clear D. Germline-derived CDR1 and CDR2 are KGHDR and SFDVKD. CDR3 length: 15 residues. V lost 4 bases and J lost 4, with 15 bases in between. The CDR3 reads CATSDPGSSLETQYF. CDR3 bases: TGTGCCACCAGTGACCCAGGCTCGTCTCTAGAGACCCAGTACTTC.

This rearrangement joins TRBV29-1 to TRBJ1-2, with D uncertain. The V end was cut by 3 bases, the J end by 4 bases, with 15 bases between. The CDR3 runs 14 residues. Germline V gene data show CDR1 as SQVTM and CDR2 as ANQGSEA. In DNA form, the CDR3 reads TGCAGCGTTGATCCCCCCCGGGCGGTCTATGGCTACACCTTC. Protein: CSVDPPRAVYGYTF. Based on the CDR3 plus reference TRBV29-1 and TRBJ1-2, the full variable domain is SAVISQKPSRDICQRGTSLTIQCQVDSQVTMMFWYRQQPGQSLTLIATANQGSEATYESGFVIDKFPISRPNLTFSTLTVSNMSPEDSSIYLCSVDPPRAVYGYTFGSGTRLTVV.

This chain joins TRBV7-9 and TRBJ2-5; D gene uncertain. Trimming left V 3 bases short and J 5 bases short, with 4 bases between. CDR3 length equals 11 residues. Germline V gene data show CDR1 as SEHNR and CDR2 as FQNEAQ (reference sequence). Written as DNA, the CDR3 is TGTGCCAGCAGCTTCCAGGAGACCCAGTACTTC. Translation: CASSFQETQYF.

This clone came up a few times. This chain uses TRBV5-8 with TRBJ2-1, with 13 bases matching TRBD2. The V gene end was trimmed by 4 bases and the J gene end by 9 bases; junction bases not matched to a gene: 7. Germline V gene data show CDR1 as SGHTS and CDR2 as YDEGEE. This CDR3 has 15 residues. The CDR3 nucleotides read TGTGCCAGCAGCCGGGGGACTAGCGGGGACACTGAGCAGTTCTTC. Translation gives CASSRGTSGDTEQFF.